These T cell receptor beta chains were read from a single sample in a study of T cells in Graves' hyperthyroidism and ophthalmopathy. TCRdb re-derived calls from the multiplex PCR reads in MiXCR, one entry per CDR3 protein. The sample contains 300,000 or so distinct CDR3 sequences, about 20% of which appear only once. The sequenced sample consisted of blood. These receptors were taken from a woman in her 50s with Graves' hyperthyroidism. Both conserved end residues are part of each CDR3. D genes are given only for firm matches. Only some rows state a clone size, as once, few, many or a class for expanded clones.

size	D	J	V	DNA	CDR3
NA	NA	TRBJ1-2	TRBV11-2	TGTGCCAGCAGCTTAGATCAGCAGGGCTACTATGGCTACACCTTC	CASSLDQQGYYGYTF
many	NA	TRBJ1-1	TRBV5-1	TGCGCCAGCAGCTTGAACACGAATTCGAACACTGAAGCTTTCTTT	CASSLNTNSNTEAFF
many	TRBD2	TRBJ2-2	TRBV6-2/TRBV6-3	TGTGCCAGCGCAACTAGCGGGAAGTACACCGGGGAGCTGTTTTTT	CASATSGKYTGELFF
few	NA	TRBJ1-1	TRBV10-3	TGTGCCATCAGTGAGCAGGGGCCGGGCACTGAAGCTTTCTTT	CAISEQGPGTEAFF
few	NA	TRBJ1-5	TRBV3-1	TGTGCCAGCAGCCCTTTGGGGGCTAGCAATCAGCCCCAGCATTTT	CASSPLGASNQPQHF
many	TRBD2	TRBJ2-1	TRBV28	TGTGCCAGCCAGGGGTTTTTGGAAGCGGGAGGTTACTACAATGAGCAGTTCTTC	CASQGFLEAGGYYNEQFF
NA	NA	TRBJ1-1	TRBV19	TGTGCCAGCCTCTCGACCGGGCGAGTCACTGAAGCTTTCTTT	CASLSTGRVTEAFF
NA	TRBD1	TRBJ1-1	TRBV7-3	TGTGCCAGCAGCTTAAGTGGGACAGTGGGCGCTGAAGCTTTCTTT	CASSLSGTVGAEAFF
NA	NA	TRBJ2-7	TRBV3-1	TGTGCCAGCAGCCAAGGACAGAGCCGCTCCTACGAGCAGTACTTC	CASSQGQSRSYEQYF
NA	NA	TRBJ2-7	TRBV7-9	TGTGCCAGCAGCCTGGGACACGGCCTCTCCTACGAGCAGTACTTC	CASSLGHGLSYEQYF
NA	NA	TRBJ1-2	TRBV5-6	TGTGCCAGCAGCTCTCCCGGGACCGCGGCTAACTATGGCTACACCTTC	CASSSPGTAANYGYTF
many	NA	TRBJ2-5	TRBV18	TGTGCCAGCTCCGGACTTCAAGAGACCCAGTACTTC	CASSGLQETQYF
few	TRBD1	TRBJ2-2	TRBV10-3	TGTGCCATCAGTGAACAGGGGAGCACCGGGGAGCTGTTTTTT	CAISEQGSTGELFF
NA	NA	TRBJ1-6	TRBV18	TGTGCCAGCTCACCATACAGGGTTCGGTCGAATTCACCCCTCCACTTT	CASSPYRVRSNSPLHF
few	NA	TRBJ2-6	TRBV12-3/TRBV12-4	TGTGCCAGCAGGCGCACAGGGTCTGGGGCCAACGTCCTGACTTTC	CASRRTGSGANVLTF
NA	TRBD2	TRBJ2-2	TRBV6-6	TGTGCCAGCAGTTACTCGGCGACTAGCTACACCGGGGAGCTGTTTTTT	CASSYSATSYTGELFF
NA	TRBD2	TRBJ2-1	TRBV20-1	TGCAGTGCTAGGAACCCCTCCGGGACTAGCGGGAGCTACAATGAGCAGTTCTTC	CSARNPSGTSGSYNEQFF
many	TRBD2	TRBJ2-1	TRBV20-1	TGCAGTGCTAACCGAGGACTAGCGTCGAATGAGCAGTTCTTC	CSANRGLASNEQFF
many	NA	TRBJ2-4	TRBV2	TGTGCCAGCAGTGAAACTAGGCAGGGTGACATTCAGTACTTC	CASSETRQGDIQYF
NA	TRBD2	TRBJ2-5	TRBV4-1	TGCGCCAGCAGCCCCGGGGGAATGACTAGCGCGAACCAAGAGACCCAGTACTTC	CASSPGGMTSANQETQYF
many	NA	TRBJ2-5	TRBV7-6	TGTGCCAGCAGCTTAGCTGCGCAGGAAGAGACCCAGTACTTC	CASSLAAQEETQYF
NA	NA	TRBJ2-2	TRBV5-1	TGTGCCATCGTCGGGGAATCCGGGGAGCTGTTTTTT	CAIVGESGELFF
few	TRBD2	TRBJ2-1	TRBV9	TGTGCCAGCAGCGTCGGGACTAGCACCATAGGCTACAATGAGCAGTTCTTC	CASSVGTSTIGYNEQFF
many	NA	TRBJ1-4	TRBV5-1	TGCGCCAGCAGGGGACAAGCAGAGGAAAAACTGTTTTTT	CASRGQAEEKLFF